This T cell receptor beta chain was identified in a study of CD8+ T cells in alopecia areata. TCR sequencing used cDNA made by reverse transcription of extracted RNA. The protocol was immunoSEQ multiplex PCR, while the TCRdb copy is restricted to in-frame clones and leaves out a portion. This sample has over 120,000 clones, with about three fifths found just once. Germline V CDR1 and CDR2: SGHTA, FQGNSA. Trimming took 5 bases from V and 1 from J, leaving 9 bases between them. The CDR3 spans 14 residues. V and J are TRBV7-2 and TRBJ2-1; D perhaps matches TRBD2 (6 bases). This TCR was recovered from a human donor with alopecia areata. The sample consisted of CD4+ T cells sorted from blood, taken at week 0. The CDR3 loop is CASSRGWSYNEQFF. CDR3 sequence (DNA): TGTGCCAGCAGCCGGGGGTGGTCCTACAATGAGCAGTTCTTC.